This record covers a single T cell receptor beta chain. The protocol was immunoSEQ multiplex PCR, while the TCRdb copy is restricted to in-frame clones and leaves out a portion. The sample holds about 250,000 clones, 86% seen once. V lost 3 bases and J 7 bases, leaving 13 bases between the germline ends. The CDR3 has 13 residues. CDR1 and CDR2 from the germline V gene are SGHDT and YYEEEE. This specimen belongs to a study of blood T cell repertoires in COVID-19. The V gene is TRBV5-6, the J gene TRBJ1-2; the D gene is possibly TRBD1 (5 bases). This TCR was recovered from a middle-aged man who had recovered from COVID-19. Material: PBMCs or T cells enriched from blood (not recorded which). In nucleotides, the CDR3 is TGTGCCAGCAGCTATACAGGATCGCTTGGCTACACCTTC. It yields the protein CASSYTGSLGYTF.